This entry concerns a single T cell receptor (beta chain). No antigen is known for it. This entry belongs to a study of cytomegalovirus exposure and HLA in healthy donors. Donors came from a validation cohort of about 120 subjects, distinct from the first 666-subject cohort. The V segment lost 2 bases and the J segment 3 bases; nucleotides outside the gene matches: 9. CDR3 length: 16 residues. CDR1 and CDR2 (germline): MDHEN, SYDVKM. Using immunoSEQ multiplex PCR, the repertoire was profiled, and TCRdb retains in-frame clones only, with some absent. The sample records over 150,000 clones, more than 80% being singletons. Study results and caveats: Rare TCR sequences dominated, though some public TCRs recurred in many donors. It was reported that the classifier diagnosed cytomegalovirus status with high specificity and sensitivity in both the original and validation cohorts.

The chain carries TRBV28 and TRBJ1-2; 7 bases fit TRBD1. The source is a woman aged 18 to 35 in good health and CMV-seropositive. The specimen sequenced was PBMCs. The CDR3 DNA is TGTGCCAGCAGTTTAGGGACAGCCTACCTCGACTATGGCTACACCTTC. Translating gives CASSLGTAYLDYGYTF.